The rows below give T cell receptor beta chains drawn from one sample of a study of blood T cell repertoires in COVID-19. TCRdb's copy holds only in-frame clones and misses some; the assay was immunoSEQ multiplex PCR. This table has about 170,000 clones, over 80% appearing once. The material sequenced was peripheral blood. Receptor source: a woman between 50 and 59 years old with acute or convalescent COVID-19. Each CDR3 is given without its conserved first and last residue. Fields, in order: CDR3 length, V gene, J gene, CDR3 protein.

>12|TRBV14|TRBJ1-1
ASSQESPRTEAF
>14|TRBV30|TRBJ2-3
AWTTAGPGVTDTQY
>14|TRBV27|TRBJ2-1
ASNITGTGIYNEQF
>12|TRBV5-6|TRBJ1-2
ASSLMISSYGYT
>14|TRBV19|TRBJ1-3
ASSIRQGRSGNTIY
>12|TRBV13|TRBJ1-1
ASSHPRVGTEAF
>13|TRBV28|TRBJ1-3
ASSVGTFSGNTIY
>14|TRBV18|TRBJ1-3
ASSSWAVGSGNTIY
>13|TRBV4-1|TRBJ1-1
ASSQHGTGGLEAF
>13|TRBV6-1|TRBJ1-2
ASSEEIGSGGGYT
>14|TRBV7-9|TRBJ2-3
ASRQSGRPSTDTQY
>12|TRBV5-1|TRBJ1-1
ASSFYDRNTEAF
>11|TRBV29-1|TRBJ1-1
SVSRRLNTEAF
>11|TRBV6-5|TRBJ1-1
ASSYFRDTEAF
>10|TRBV30|TRBJ1-2
AWSLMGGGYT
>12|TRBV10-1|TRBJ1-1
ASRWDRGNTEAF
>11|TRBV10-3|TRBJ1-2
AISIGTTGGYT
>11|TRBV19|TRBJ1-1
AGKGTGKSEAF
>13|TRBV27|TRBJ1-2
ASSLSISGLYGYT
>10|TRBV6-5|TRBJ1-2
ASRAHDYGYT
>16|TRBV28|TRBJ2-1
ASSLQDLAGFSYNEQF
>12|TRBV7-9|TRBJ1-2
ASSPGQEIYGYT
>16|TRBV3-1/TRBV3-2|TRBJ1-5
ASSGGQGIPYSNQPQH
>10|TRBV29-1|TRBJ1-2
SVEEGTDGNT
>20|TRBV4-3|TRBJ1-6
ASSQDRYPGTGGPSYNSPLH
>12|TRBV10-2|TRBJ1-2
ASRGQGFNYGYT
>13|TRBV9|TRBJ2-7
ASSVDASQAYEQY
>12|TRBV18|TRBJ2-2
ASSPDRAAGELF
>13|TRBV13|TRBJ1-1
ASSAPGTGDTEAF
>9|TRBV20-1|TRBJ1-5
SAAGDQPQH
>14|TRBV15|TRBJ2-5
ATSREDRGEGETQY
>13|TRBV28|TRBJ1-1
ASSLRTGVGIEAF
>13|TRBV7-2|TRBJ2-3
ASRLPGQGTDTQY
>11|TRBV29-1|TRBJ1-1
SGQQDPNTEAF
>9|TRBV29-1|TRBJ2-7
SVLGVYEQY